Listed here are 10 T cell receptor beta chains from one sample, sequenced in a study of shared clonotypes between healthy human individuals. Data came from immunoSEQ multiplex PCR; TCRdb stores just in-frame clones and leaves some out. The data show 1.5 million to 2.5 million clones, with about 95% seen just once and roughly 1.2% held by the top ten. The naive CD8 population came from CD45RO-negative cells selected for CCR7, without terminally differentiated effector memory CD45RA+ cells. The specimen was naive CD8+ T cells sorted from blood. These receptor sequences come from a man between 18 and 29 years old in good health.

This chain links TRBV7-9 with TRBJ2-3; D remains ambiguous. The germline CDR1 and CDR2 sequences are SEHNR and FQNEAQ (reference sequence). There are 13 residues in the CDR3. The germline V and J ends were trimmed by 6 bases and 2 bases, with 9 bases remaining between them. The DNA for the CDR3 is TGTGCCAGCAGAAGGGCAATCACAGATACGCAGTATTTT. This codes for CASRRAITDTQYF.

This chain links TRBV12-5 with TRBJ2-3, with TRBD2 matching over 11 bases. Losses at the gene ends were 1 base for V and 3 bases for J; bases not matched to a gene: 9. The CDR3 loop spans 18 amino acids. Germline V lookup: CDR1 LGHNT, CDR2 FRNRAP. CDR3 amino acids: CASGLAPFGTSGTDTQYF. Written as DNA, the CDR3 is TGTGCTAGTGGTTTGGCCCCATTCGGGACTAGCGGAACAGATACGCAGTATTTT.

The rearrangement uses TRBV11-2 and TRBJ2-1; D not resolved. The CDR3 extends over 15 amino acids. Trimming stripped 0 bases from V and 4 bases from J, with 10 bases between. CDR1 and CDR2 (germline): SGHAT, FQNNGV. The CDR3 reads CASSLETQFYNEQFF. CDR3 bases: TGTGCCAGCAGCTTAGAGACTCAATTTTACAATGAGCAGTTCTTC.

The rearrangement joins TRBV7-8 to TRBJ2-7; D gene ambiguous. Trimming pared 6 bases from V and 2 bases from J, leaving 23 bases between. CDR3 size: 17 residues. Looked up from germline, CDR1 is SGHVS and CDR2 is FQNEAQ. The CDR3 spells CASSQIFRADTTYEQYF. CDR3 bases: TGTGCCAGCAGTCAGATTTTTCGTGCAGACACCACCTACGAGCAGTACTTC.

The chain recombines TRBV30 with TRBJ1-2; D is perhaps TRBD1 (6 bases). Looked up from germline, CDR1 is GTSNPN and CDR2 is SVGIG (reference sequence). The CDR3 is 16 residues long. The V end lost 8 bases, the J end lost 3 bases, and 25 bases lay between the germline ends. CDR3 bases: TGTGCCGGGCCCGGGGGCCTCGGAGTAGGCGACTATGGCTACACCTTC. As protein: CAGPGGLGVGDYGYTF.

The chain couples TRBV7-9 to TRBJ1-5; D is perhaps TRBD1 (5 bases). The CDR3 is 16 amino acids. V lost 1 base and J 4 bases, leaving 14 bases between the germline ends. CDR1 and CDR2 from the germline V gene are SEHNR and FQNEAQ (reference sequence). The CDR3 protein is CASSLVWGSENQPQHF. CDR3 bases: TGTGCCAGCAGCTTAGTCTGGGGGAGTGAGAATCAGCCCCAGCATTTT.

The V call is TRBV7-9, the J call TRBJ2-5, with D perhaps matching TRBD1 or TRBD2 (5 bases each). Germline V lookup: CDR1 SEHNR, CDR2 FQNEAQ (reference sequence). CDR3 length: 12 residues. The V end lost 1 base, the J end lost 13 bases, and 13 bases lay between the germline ends. Here the CDR3 reads CASSLVREPLYF. CDR3 nucleotide sequence: TGTGCCAGCAGCTTAGTCAGGGAGCCCCTGTACTTC.

This clone was seen only once. A much more abundant neighbour one base away suggests this may be a read error. This specimen includes other DNA sequences encoding the same CDR3. The rearrangement uses TRBV5-6 and TRBJ2-7; D is ambiguous. Looked up from germline, CDR1 is SGHDT and CDR2 is YYEEEE. Trimming shortened V by 2 bases and J by 4 bases, and 4 bases separated the two germline ends. The CDR3 is made up of 11 amino acids. This chain's CDR3 is CASSFGYEQYF. The CDR3 DNA follows: TGTGCCAGCAGCTTTGGGTACGAGCAGTACTTC.

The chain couples TRBV6-1 to TRBJ2-7; 7 nucleotides match TRBD2. Germline loops: CDR1 MNHNS, CDR2 SASEGT. The CDR3 loop spans 18 amino acids. Trimming cost V 1 base and J 4 bases; bases outside gene matches: 16. The CDR3 nucleotides read TGTGCCAGCAGTGAAGATGTTAACGGGGAGGGGAGGTCGTACGAGCAGTACTTC. Translated: CASSEDVNGEGRSYEQYF.

The count of this clone is one. This rearrangement joins TRBV30 to TRBJ1-1, with TRBD1 matching 7 bases. This CDR3 comprises 12 residues. V dropped 2 bases and J dropped 6; count of bases not matched to a gene: 3. CDR1 and CDR2 from the germline V gene are GTSNPN and SVGIG (reference sequence). The CDR3 region has the DNA TGTGCCTGGAGTTTAGGGGGCCCTGAAGCTTTCTTT. Residues: CAWSLGGPEAFF.